The 25 T cell receptor beta chains reported below all come from one sample, sequenced in a study of blood T cell repertoires in COVID-19. This table comes from immunoSEQ multiplex PCR, and its TCRdb copy is limited to in-frame clones, with some not included. In the table there are under 450,000 clones, around 88% of which are singletons. The sample taken for sequencing was peripheral blood. All receptors come from a woman aged 60-75 years with COVID-19, enrolled during active disease.

Note on this clone: This sample includes further DNA sequences coding for the same CDR3. V gene TRBV5-1 combines with J gene TRBJ1-1, with 8 bases matching TRBD1. The CDR3 is 14 residues long. V was clipped by 4 bases and J by 0 bases; unmatched bases: 2. The germline gives CDR1 SGHRS, CDR2 YFSETQ. The chain's CDR3 is CASSPQGVNTEAFF. The CDR3 DNA reads TGCGCCAGCAGCCCACAGGGGGTGAACACTGAAGCTTTCTTT.

This chain links TRBV19 with TRBJ1-6, with 7 bases fitting TRBD1. After removal of 7 bases from V and 0 bases from J, the junction contained 3 bases not matched to a gene. Germline V gene data show CDR1 as LNHDA and CDR2 as SQIVND (reference sequence). This CDR3 is 15 amino acids long. CDR3 residues: CASKTGSSYNSPLHF. The CDR3 coding sequence is TGTGCCAGTAAGACAGGGAGCTCCTATAATTCACCCCTCCACTTT.

V gene TRBV2 combines with J gene TRBJ1-5; D may be TRBD1 (5 bases). The CDR3 runs 14 residues. Germline V gene data show CDR1 as SNHLY and CDR2 as FYNNEI. V lost 5 bases, J lost 1 base, and 9 bases lay in between. The CDR3 loop reads CASSNRQSNQPQHF. The CDR3 DNA is TGTGCCAGCAGTAATAGACAGAGCAATCAGCCCCAGCATTTT.

This sequence joins TRBV7-3 and TRBJ2-5; tentative D call: TRBD2 (7 bases). V gave up 0 bases and J gave up 1 base, with 9 bases separating them. This CDR3 has 15 residues. Germline CDR1 reads SGHTA; CDR2 reads FQGTGA. The CDR3: CASSLTGGGQETQYF. The CDR3 DNA is TGTGCCAGCAGCTTAACGGGAGGGGGCCAAGAGACCCAGTACTTC.

This clone was observed a single time. CDR3 nucleotide sequence: TGTGCCAGCTCACCACCCCAGGGTATAGGTCTGGAGACCCAGTACTTC. Residues: CASSPPQGIGLETQYF. The V and J genes are TRBV18 and TRBJ2-5; a weak D match, TRBD1 (5 bases). CDR3 size: 16 residues. Trimming pared 0 bases from V and 5 bases from J, leaving 16 bases between. In germline, CDR1 is KGHSH, CDR2 LQKENI.

This clone was seen a single time. The chain joins TRBV5-1 to TRBJ1-1, with unresolved D. This CDR3 is built from 16 residues. Per the germline V gene, CDR1 is SGHRS and CDR2 is YFSETQ. Trimming stripped 0 bases from V and 4 bases from J, with 16 bases between. The CDR3 loop is CASSLAGRGGVTEAFF. In nucleotides, the CDR3 is TGCGCCAGCAGCTTGGCCGGTAGAGGCGGCGTCACTGAAGCTTTCTTT.

The V call is TRBV27, the J call TRBJ2-1; D unresolved. Trimming stripped 2 bases from V and 5 bases from J, with 10 bases between. Germline V gene lookup returns CDR1 MNHEY and CDR2 SMNVEV (reference sequence). This CDR3 has 14 amino acids. CDR3 sequence: CASSLRSHHNEQFF. The CDR3 DNA reads TGTGCCAGCAGTTTAAGGAGTCATCACAATGAGCAGTTCTTC.

The J gene is TRBJ1-1, the V gene TRBV7-8; D not certain. From germline, CDR1 is SGHVS and CDR2 FQNEAQ. Trimming left V 1 base short and J 1 base short, with 7 bases between. The CDR3 has 14 amino acids. CDR3 in DNA: TGTGCCAGCAGCTTAGTGCGGGAGAACACTGAAGCTTTCTTT. Its protein product is CASSLVRENTEAFF.

The chain recombines TRBV18 with TRBJ1-4; perhaps TRBD1 as D (5 bases). Germline loops: CDR1 KGHSH, CDR2 LQKENI. V gave up 5 bases and J gave up 8 bases, with 12 bases separating them. The CDR3 loop spans 13 amino acids. The CDR3 region is CASSSGTREKLFF. The CDR3 DNA follows: TGTGCCAGCTCATCCGGGACTCGAGAAAAACTGTTTTTT.

This chain links TRBV14 with TRBJ1-6; D not resolved. Germline CDR1 reads SGHDN; CDR2 reads FVKESK. The CDR3 is 15 residues long. Trimming left V 3 bases short and J 5 bases short, with 11 bases between. The chain's CDR3 is CASSHLGRHNSPLHF. In DNA, the CDR3 is TGTGCCAGCAGCCACTTGGGCAGGCATAATTCACCCCTCCACTTT.

The CDR3 nucleotides are TGTGCTAGCTCGGGGGTACTTCAAGAGACCCAGTACTTC. Translating gives CASSGVLQETQYF. This chain links TRBV12-5 with TRBJ2-5; perhaps TRBD2 as D (6 bases). Per germline, CDR1 LGHNT and CDR2 FRNRAP. The V end was cut by 9 bases, the J end by 2 bases, with 13 bases between. This CDR3 is built from 13 residues.

The chain combines TRBV5-4 with TRBJ2-3; D is perhaps TRBD2 (5 bases). V was clipped by 1 base and J by 4 bases, with 13 bases between them. Germline lookup yields CDR1 SGHNT and CDR2 YYREEE (reference sequence). The CDR3 consists of 15 residues. The CDR3 protein is CASSLFGQRADTQYF. The CDR3 bases are TGTGCCAGCAGCTTGTTCGGGCAGAGGGCAGATACGCAGTATTTT.

This clone was detected only once. This chain uses TRBV13 with TRBJ2-5; tentative D call: TRBD1 (5 bases). The CDR3 length is 15 residues. V was pared by 5 bases and J by 5 bases, with 18 bases between. Germline-derived CDR1 and CDR2 are PRHDT and FYEKMQ (reference sequence). CDR3 in DNA: TGTGCCAGCAGCCAGGGCGGTAGAGGAGCGGAGACCCAGTACTTC. Its protein product is CASSQGGRGAETQYF.

CDR3 loop: CASSLIGRVNEKLFF. In nucleotides, the CDR3 is TGTGCCAGCAGTTTAATAGGCAGGGTGAATGAAAAACTGTTTTTT. The V call is TRBV28, the J call TRBJ1-4, with D maybe TRBD1 (5 bases). V was shortened by 2 bases and J by 5 bases, with 12 bases between the two germline ends. The CDR3 consists of 15 residues. CDR1 is MDHEN, CDR2 SYDVKM, per germline. The variable domain in full, with the rest retrieved from reference TRBV28 and TRBJ1-4, is DVKVTQSSRYLVKRTGEKVFLECVQDMDHENMFWYRQDPGLGLRLIYFSYDVKMKEKGDIPEGYSVSREKKERFSLILESASTNQTSMYLCASSLIGRVNEKLFFGSGTQLSVL.

This clone was counted between two and nine times. V usage is TRBV4-2 and J usage is TRBJ2-1; D not certain. This CDR3 region has 15 residues. The V gene lost 1 base and the J gene lost 7 bases, with 14 bases spanning the gap. Germline CDR1 reads LGHNA; CDR2 reads YNFKEQ. CDR3 in amino acids: CASSQGRSMRNEQFF. The CDR3, as DNA: TGTGCCAGCAGCCAAGGCCGTAGTATGAGAAATGAGCAGTTCTTC.

The sample holds one count of this clone. The gene calls are TRBV2 and TRBJ1-2, with D possibly being TRBD1 (5 bases). There are 14 residues in the CDR3. Germline CDR1 and CDR2: SNHLY and FYNNEI. Trimming cost V 1 base and J 8 bases, with 14 bases left between them. CDR3: CASSEGGRPGGYTF. CDR3 in DNA: TGTGCCAGCAGTGAAGGGGGGAGGCCAGGAGGCTACACCTTC.

This clone was seen just once. Additional DNA sequences in this sample encode the identical CDR3. The V call is TRBV30, the J call TRBJ1-2; TRBD1 is a possible D gene (5 bases). The CDR3 is 12 amino acids. Germline loops: CDR1 GTSNPN, CDR2 SVGIG (reference sequence). The V end was cut by 0 bases, the J end by 7 bases, with 9 bases between. The CDR3 sequence is CAWSVGGGGYTF. In DNA form, the CDR3 reads TGTGCCTGGAGTGTAGGCGGGGGTGGCTACACCTTC.

This clone was recorded once. V and J are TRBV14 and TRBJ2-7; 10 bases map to TRBD1. The V and J ends lost 1 base and 6 bases, in that order; junction bases with no gene match: 3. Germline-derived CDR1 and CDR2 are SGHDN and FVKESK. The CDR3 totals 14 residues. The CDR3 reads CASSQGQGASEQYF. The CDR3 DNA is TGTGCCAGCAGCCAAGGACAGGGGGCGTCCGAGCAGTACTTC.

This chain joins TRBV4-1 and TRBJ2-5, with 12 positions matching TRBD2. The J segment lost 1 base and the V segment lost 3 bases, leaving 6 bases of the junction unmatched. The germline V gene has CDR1 MGHRA and CDR2 YSYEKL. This CDR3 is 17 amino acids long. The CDR3 coding sequence is TGCGCCAGCAGCCACGGTCTAGCGGGGGGGAGCCAAGAGACCCAGTACTTC. It specifies CASSHGLAGGSQETQYF.

This clone appeared many times. This sequence joins TRBV9 and TRBJ2-7; 7 bases agree with TRBD1. CDR3 length equals 13 residues. With V trimmed by 0 bases and J by 7 bases, 4 bases remained unmatched. Germline V gene sequence: CDR1 SGDLS, CDR2 YYNGEE. CDR3 amino acids: CASSVGQGWEQYF. For the CDR3, the DNA is TGTGCCAGCAGCGTAGGACAGGGTTGGGAGCAGTACTTC. Full variable domain (rest looked up from reference TRBV9 and TRBJ2-7): DSGVTQTPKHLITATGQRVTLRCSPRSGDLSVYWYQQSLDQGLQFLIQYYNGEERAKGNILERFSAQQFPDLHSELNLSSLELGDSALYFCASSVGQGWEQYFGPGTRLTVT.

The chain recombines TRBV6-5 with TRBJ1-2, with D perhaps TRBD1 (6 bases). This CDR3 is built from 12 residues. V shed 10 bases and J shed 3 bases, with 12 bases lying between them. CDR1 and CDR2 (germline): MNHEY, SVGAGI. CDR3 bases: TGTGCCACCTGGACAGCAGACTATGGCTACACCTTC. Protein sequence: CATWTADYGYTF.

This chain connects TRBV19 to TRBJ1-1; D uncertain. Germline CDR1 reads LNHDA; CDR2 reads SQIVND (reference sequence). The CDR3 runs 13 residues. With 1 base removed from V and 6 bases from J, the gap between germline ends came to 9 bases. The CDR3 sequence is CASSIGWAAEAFF. The CDR3 DNA follows: TGTGCCAGTAGTATAGGGTGGGCAGCTGAAGCTTTCTTT. The full variable domain, completed using reference TRBV19 and TRBJ1-1, is DGGITQSPKYLFRKEGQNVTLSCEQNLNHDAMYWYRQDPGQGLRLIYYSQIVNDFQKGDIAEGYSVSREKKESFPLTVTSAQKNPTAFYLCASSIGWAAEAFFGQGTRLTVV.

The gene calls are TRBV5-6 and TRBJ2-3; 8 bases are shared with TRBD2. The ends lost 4 bases at V and 1 base at J; junction bases unmatched: 8. There are 16 residues in the CDR3. CDR1 and CDR2 from the germline V gene are SGHDT and YYEEEE. The CDR3 DNA sequence: TGTGCCAGCAGCGTCCTGGGAGCGGGGGGCACAGATACGCAGTATTTT. Its protein is CASSVLGAGGTDTQYF. The entire variable domain, with the rest obtained from reference TRBV5-6 and TRBJ2-3, is as follows: DAGVTQSPTHLIKTRGQQVTLRCSPKSGHDTVSWYQQALGQGPQFIFQYYEEEERQRGNFPDRFSGHQFPNYSSELNVNALLLGDSALYLCASSVLGAGGTDTQYFGPGTRLTVL.

V is TRBV18 and J is TRBJ2-7; TRBD2 matches 8 bases. CDR3 length: 17 amino acids. Germline V gene sequence: CDR1 KGHSH, CDR2 LQKENI. V shed 2 bases, J shed 3 bases, and the junction held 12 bases outside the gene matches. The CDR3 sequence is CASSPWASGGINYEQYF. Here the CDR3 DNA reads TGTGCCAGCTCACCATGGGCCAGCGGGGGTATCAACTACGAGCAGTACTTC.

This clone was observed once. V and J are TRBV6-5 and TRBJ1-2, with D perhaps matching TRBD1 (6 bases). Germline-derived CDR1 and CDR2 are MNHEY and SVGAGI. The CDR3 runs 13 residues. V was shortened by 7 bases and J by 3 bases, with 12 bases between the two germline ends. CDR3 region: CASKVPGDYGYTF. DNA of the CDR3: TGTGCCAGCAAAGTGCCAGGGGACTATGGCTACACCTTC.